One sample yielded the 26 T cell receptor beta chains listed below, sequenced in a study of spatial heterogeneity in lung cancer. Notes on the study in general: Counts of expanded alpha and beta TCRs within tumors tracked the tumor nonsynonymous mutation count.

Time point described: sample taken at primary tumor resection. In TCRdb, the 5' RACE reads were re-called with MiXCR into one record per CDR3 protein. The repertoire holds over 10,000 distinct CDR3 sequences, with 5% to 6% as singletons. These receptors have no identified antigens. Specimen: lung tumor tissue, collected at surgery. These receptors were obtained from a female donor with early-stage non-small cell lung cancer.

The DNA for the CDR3 is TGTGCCAGCAGTGGGACCTCTGAAGCTTTCTTT. Residues: CASSGTSEAFF. This chain joins TRBV25-1 and TRBJ1-1; no reliable D call. Germline CDR1 reads MGHDK; CDR2 reads SYGVNS. The CDR3 length is 11 residues. V gave up 4 bases and J gave up 6 bases, with 6 bases separating them.

The chain uses TRBV12-5 and TRBJ2-1, with 12 bases lining up with TRBD2. The CDR3 loop spans 19 amino acids. The trim removed 5 bases at V and 8 bases at J, leaving 19 bases unmatched. Germline assignment: CDR1 LGHNT and CDR2 FRNRAP. Here the CDR3 DNA reads TGTGCTAGTGGTCACCCGGGCGCTAGCGGGAGGGCCAGGTTGTATGAGCAGTTCTTC. Its translation: CASGHPGASGRARLYEQFF.

In its sample, this clonotype was seen many times. V and J are TRBV4-1 and TRBJ2-7; possible D gene TRBD2, 6 bases. CDR3 length: 16 amino acids. V was clipped by 0 bases and J by 3 bases, with 15 bases between them. The V gene's germline CDR1 is MGHRA and CDR2 YSYEKL. Written as DNA, the CDR3 is TGCGCCAGCAGCCAAGAGGCGGCCGGGGGTCTCTACGAGCAGTACTTC. Translation gives CASSQEAAGGLYEQYF.

This clonotype occurred many times. The chain combines TRBV7-4 with TRBJ2-2; 7 bases fit TRBD1. The length of the CDR3 is 15 residues. Per germline, CDR1 SGHVT and CDR2 SQSDAQ. Trimming at V came to 4 bases and at J to 4 bases, leaving 6 bases not matched to a gene. The CDR3, as DNA: TGTGCCAGCAGCTCAACCGGGACAGCCACCGGGGAGCTGTTTTTT. Residues: CASSSTGTATGELFF.

This clonotype was detected ten times or more. The CDR3 here is CASRGLYNSPLHF. The CDR3 coding sequence is TGTGCCAGCAGGGGATTGTATAATTCACCCCTCCACTTT. This sequence joins TRBV7-2 and TRBJ1-6; D remains unclear. Per the germline V gene, CDR1 is SGHTA and CDR2 is FQGNSA. Trimming took 6 bases from V and 4 from J, leaving 7 bases between them. The CDR3 extends over 13 amino acids.

This clonotype was counted many times. CDR3 nucleotides: TGCAGTGCTAGAACCGGGGGAAGGGGAAGTACTGAAGCTTTCTTT. Translation: CSARTGGRGSTEAFF. The rearrangement links TRBV20-1 to TRBJ1-1; D is possibly TRBD1 (5 bases). The V end was cut by 2 bases, the J end by 5 bases, with 18 bases between. Germline lookup yields CDR1 DFQATT and CDR2 SNEGSKA (reference sequence). The CDR3 is 15 amino acids.

The sample holds many counts of this clonotype. The rearrangement uses TRBV5-4 and TRBJ2-1; a possible D gene is TRBD2 (5 bases). Germline V gene sequence: CDR1 SGHNT, CDR2 YYREEE (reference sequence). The V end lost 2 bases, the J end lost 8 bases, and 20 bases lay between the germline ends. The CDR3 length is 16 residues. CDR3: CASSFDRTGVTDEQFF. CDR3 sequence (DNA): TGTGCCAGCAGCTTTGATCGGACTGGGGTAACGGATGAGCAGTTCTTC.

There are many counts of this clonotype. This sequence joins TRBV12-3 or TRBV12-4 and TRBJ1-4; TRBD1 matches 7 bases. The CDR3 length is 14 residues. V lost 6 bases and J lost 5; bases outside the gene matches: 6. CDR3 sequence: CASSQDRFNEKLFF. DNA for the CDR3: TGTGCCAGCAGCCAGGACAGGTTCAATGAAAAACTGTTTTTT.

At least ten counts were recorded for this clonotype. The chain is built from TRBV4-2 and TRBJ2-3; D unresolved. In germline, CDR1 is LGHNA, CDR2 YNFKEQ. There are 13 residues in the CDR3. Trimming removed 0 bases at V and 7 bases at J, with 8 bases between. The CDR3 coding sequence is TGTGCCAGCAGCCAAGAGCTCTCCTATACGCAGTATTTT. Its translation: CASSQELSYTQYF.

This clonotype was recorded many times. The J gene is TRBJ1-1, the V gene TRBV13, with a weak D call TRBD1 (5 bases). CDR1 and CDR2 (germline): PRHDT, FYEKMQ (reference sequence). The CDR3 is made up of 13 amino acids. Trimming took off 1 base at V and 5 bases at J, with 8 bases between the two ends. The DNA of the CDR3 is TGTGCCAGCAGCTTAGACCCAGGGACTGAAGCTTTCTTT. This codes for CASSLDPGTEAFF. Together with reference TRBV13 and TRBJ1-1, the CDR3 gives the full variable domain: AAGVIQSPRHLIKEKRETATLKCYPIPRHDTVYWYQQGPGQDPQFLISFYEKMQSDKGSIPDRFSAQQFSDYHSELNMSSLELGDSALYFCASSLDPGTEAFFGQGTRLTVV.

The table lists this clonotype with many counts. The chain couples TRBV27 to TRBJ1-6, with a tentative D call TRBD1 (6 bases). With 3 bases removed from V and 9 bases from J, the gap between germline ends came to 15 bases. The germline V gene has CDR1 MNHEY and CDR2 SMNVEV (reference sequence). The CDR3 extends over 15 amino acids. The CDR3, as DNA: TGTGCCAGCAGTTTTACAGGGTGGGAGAGTTCACCCCTCCACTTT. Translation: CASSFTGWESSPLHF.

At least ten counts were recorded for this clonotype. The chain joins TRBV4-1 to TRBJ2-3; weak D call: TRBD2 (5 bases). CDR3 length: 16 residues. Trimming left V 1 base short and J 3 bases short, with 14 bases between. Per germline, CDR1 MGHRA and CDR2 YSYEKL. The CDR3 here is CASSQVTGWNTDTQYF. DNA for the CDR3: TGCGCCAGCAGCCAAGTGACGGGGTGGAATACAGATACGCAGTATTTT.

This clonotype appeared many times. This rearrangement joins TRBV12-3 or TRBV12-4 to TRBJ2-1; perhaps TRBD2 as D (6 bases). V was clipped by 2 bases and J by 13 bases, with 9 bases between them. The CDR3 contains 11 residues. Here the CDR3 reads CASSLRGIQFF. The CDR3 nucleotides are TGTGCCAGCAGTTTACGGGGGATACAGTTCTTC.

This clonotype was seen repeatedly, ten times or more. The chain links TRBV5-4 to TRBJ2-3; 7 nucleotides line up with TRBD2. Trimming at V came to 3 bases and at J to 1 base, leaving 5 bases not matched to a gene. Germline V gene sequence: CDR1 SGHNT, CDR2 YYREEE (reference sequence). The CDR3 length is 15 residues. The CDR3 bases are TGTGCCAGCAGCTCGCCAGGGAGGGGCACAGATACGCAGTATTTT. Encoded protein: CASSSPGRGTDTQYF. Full variable domain (missing parts from reference TRBV5-4 and TRBJ2-3): ETGVTQSPTHLIKTRGQQVTLRCSSQSGHNTVSWYQQALGQGPQFIFQYYREEENGRGNFPPRFSGLQFPNYSSELNVNALELDDSALYLCASSSPGRGTDTQYFGPGTRLTVL.

This clonotype was seen many times. The rearrangement links TRBV28 to TRBJ1-5, with no clear D. The CDR3 has 15 residues. Germline-derived CDR1 and CDR2 are MDHEN and SYDVKM. Trimming took 6 bases from V and 1 from J, leaving 13 bases between them. The CDR3 DNA sequence: TGTGCCAGCAGCCCTCGAGGGCTGAGCAATCAGCCCCAGCATTTT. Amino acid sequence: CASSPRGLSNQPQHF.

This clonotype is medium-sized. The chain is built from TRBV20-1 and TRBJ2-3, with D uncertain. Deletions cut 7 bases from V and 7 bases from J, with 15 bases between. Germline lookup yields CDR1 DFQATT and CDR2 SNEGSKA (reference sequence). The CDR3 runs to 12 residues. The CDR3 reads CSVPFRWNTQYF. For the CDR3, the DNA is TGCAGTGTTCCCTTCCGGTGGAATACGCAGTATTTT.

This clonotype was detected many times. The chain carries TRBV27 and TRBJ2-4; D not resolved. The V end lost 4 bases, the J end lost 6 bases, and 16 bases lay between the germline ends. The CDR3 loop spans 15 amino acids. Germline assignment: CDR1 MNHEY and CDR2 SMNVEV (reference sequence). The CDR3 loop is CASSYSTRPGNIQYF. For the CDR3, the DNA is TGTGCCAGCAGTTACTCGACCCGCCCGGGAAACATTCAGTACTTC.

The gene calls are TRBV6-6 and TRBJ2-7; TRBD2 aligns across 10 bases. Per the germline V gene, CDR1 is MNHNY and CDR2 is SVGAGI (reference sequence). This CDR3 comprises 18 residues. The J segment lost 3 bases and the V segment lost 3 bases, leaving 14 bases of the junction unmatched. In DNA form, the CDR3 reads TGTGCCAGCAGTTATGCCGCGAAGACTAGCGGGTTTCTCTACGAGCAGTACTTC. This encodes CASSYAAKTSGFLYEQYF.

This clonotype was observed at least ten times. V usage is TRBV2 and J usage is TRBJ1-2, with D perhaps TRBD1 (6 bases). The V end was cut by 6 bases, the J end by 2 bases, with 10 bases between. The germline gives CDR1 SNHLY, CDR2 FYNNEI. CDR3 length: 13 residues. The CDR3 protein is CASRITGNYGYTF. DNA of the CDR3: TGTGCCAGCAGGATTACAGGGAACTATGGCTACACCTTC. Filled out from reference TRBV2 and TRBJ1-2, the complete variable domain reads EPEVTQTPSHQVTQMGQEVILRCVPISNHLYFYWYRQILGQKVEFLVSFYNNEISEKSEIFDDQFSVERPDGSNFTLKIRSTKLEDSAMYFCASRITGNYGYTFGSGTRLTVV.

This clonotype was observed many times. The chain is built from TRBV7-9 and TRBJ2-1; 9 bases align to TRBD1. This CDR3 comprises 14 residues. Looked up from germline, CDR1 is SEHNR and CDR2 is FQNEAQ (reference sequence). Trimming at V came to 4 bases and at J to 8 bases, leaving 6 bases not matched to a gene. The CDR3 nucleotides are TGTGCCAGCAGCTCCCTGACAGGGGGGGATGAGCAGTTCTTC. Its translation is CASSSLTGGDEQFF.

Comments on this clonotype: One base away lies a much larger clone, so this may be a sequencing read error. The rearrangement links TRBV12-3 or TRBV12-4 to TRBJ2-2; 8 nucleotides align to TRBD2. The CDR3 is 14 amino acids. The CDR3 protein is CVSSPGGAARELFF. CDR3 in DNA: TGTGTCAGCAGTCCCGGGGGGGCCGCCAGGGAGCTGTTTTTT.

This clonotype occurred many times. This chain joins TRBV12-3 or TRBV12-4 and TRBJ2-3; unclear D gene. Trimming took 5 bases from V and 2 from J, leaving 14 bases between them. The CDR3 runs 15 residues. In DNA form, the CDR3 reads TGTGCCAGCAGTCCCCGCTGGCCCTTCACAGATACGCAGTATTTT. This encodes CASSPRWPFTDTQYF.

By frequency in the sample, this clonotype is medium-sized (0.01 to 0.1%). V and J are TRBV7-2 and TRBJ2-7; unclear D gene. V lost 5 bases, J lost 6 bases, and 17 bases lay in between. This CDR3 region has 14 residues. Looked up from germline, CDR1 is SGHTA and CDR2 is FQGNSA. As DNA, the CDR3 is TGTGCCAGCAGCATCACCTACGGGTCGACCGAGCAGTACTTC. Translating it yields CASSITYGSTEQYF. The full variable domain, in which reference TRBV7-2 and TRBJ2-7 provide the parts outside the CDR3, is GAGVSQSPSNKVTEKGKDVELRCDPISGHTALYWYRQSLGQGLEFLIYFQGNSAPDKSGLPSDRFSAERTGGSVSTLTIQRTQQEDSAVYLCASSITYGSTEQYFGPGTRLTVT.

Many counts were recorded for this clonotype. V and J are TRBV30 and TRBJ2-2, with no clear D. CDR1 is GTSNPN and CDR2 is SVGIG in the germline V gene (reference sequence). The CDR3 length is 14 residues. Trimming shortened V by 7 bases and J by 6 bases, and 18 bases separated the two germline ends. CDR3 sequence reads: CASPAWLMPGELFF. CDR3 coding DNA: TGTGCCTCCCCAGCGTGGCTGATGCCCGGGGAGCTGTTTTTT.

The sample holds many counts of this clonotype. The rearrangement links TRBV25-1 to TRBJ2-2; TRBD2 might be the D (6 bases). Germline-derived CDR1 and CDR2 are MGHDK and SYGVNS. This CDR3 has 16 residues. V lost 8 bases to trimming and J lost 1 base, with 17 bases between them. The CDR3 spells CASPTWTNENTGELFF. In DNA form, the CDR3 reads TGTGCCAGCCCGACCTGGACTAACGAGAACACCGGGGAGCTGTTTTTT.

This clonotype came up many times. The rearrangement uses TRBV6-5 and TRBJ2-6; the match to TRBD2 covers 7 bases. The CDR3 is 15 residues long. Germline lookup yields CDR1 MNHEY and CDR2 SVGAGI. V shed 6 bases and J 2 bases; nucleotides not matched to a gene: 4. The CDR3 DNA follows: TGTGCCAGCAGCTCACTAGCGACTGGGGCCAACGTCCTGACTTTC. Protein product: CASSSLATGANVLTF.